This TCR beta chain was recovered during a study of cytomegalovirus exposure and HLA in healthy donors. Study findings and constraints: Follow-up analysis later connected one missense variant in DCLRE1C with trimming of TCR beta V- and J-genes.

Remarks on this clone: Its antigen is unknown. The identical CDR3 is also encoded by other nucleotide sequences in the sample.

Vbeta (60) and Jbeta (13) primers were used in the PCR. Here immunoSEQ multiplex PCR was the method, and the copy in TCRdb shows in-frame clones only, minus some. The table records around 160,000 clones, around 68% of them present only once. Trimming took 0 bases from V and 4 from J, leaving 11 bases between them. The CDR3 runs to 15 residues. Germline V gene data show CDR1 as SGDLS and CDR2 as YYNGEE. This TCR derives from a man aged 50 to 60 in good health and CMV-seronegative. The V gene is TRBV9, the J gene TRBJ2-1; D call uncertain. Sequencing was performed on PBMCs. CDR3 amino acids: CASSVGLALYNEQFF. The CDR3 region has the DNA TGTGCCAGCAGCGTAGGACTGGCGTTGTACAATGAGCAGTTCTTC.